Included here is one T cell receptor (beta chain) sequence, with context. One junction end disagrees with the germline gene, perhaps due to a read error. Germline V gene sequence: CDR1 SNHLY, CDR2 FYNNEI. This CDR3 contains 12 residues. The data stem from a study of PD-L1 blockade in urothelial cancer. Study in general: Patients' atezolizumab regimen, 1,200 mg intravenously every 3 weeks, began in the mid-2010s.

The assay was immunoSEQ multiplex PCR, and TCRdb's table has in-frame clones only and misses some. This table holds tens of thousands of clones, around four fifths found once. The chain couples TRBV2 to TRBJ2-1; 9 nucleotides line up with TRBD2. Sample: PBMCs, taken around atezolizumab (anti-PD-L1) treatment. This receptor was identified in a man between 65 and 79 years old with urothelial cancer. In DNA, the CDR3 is TGCCGCAGCCTCCTAGCGGGGAGTGAGCAGTTCTTC. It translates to CRSLLAGSEQFF.